A selection of T cell receptor beta chains follows, all from one sample in a study of T cell repertoires in cytomegalovirus infection. MiXCR was run by TCRdb on the reads, yielding one entry per CDR3 protein. Of 200,000 to 300,000 distinct CDR3 sequences listed, around 6.2% are singletons. The sequenced material came from PBMCs. The receptor set was obtained from a human donor in good health (CMV status not recorded). Some clones in this sample may be carry-over from other donors' samples. Both conserved end residues are part of each CDR3. A D gene is named only where the DNA matches it firmly. Size tells how often a clone was seen (once, few, many) or the class of an expanded clone, and some rows leave it out.

size: NA; V: TRBV10-3; D: NA; J: TRBJ1-5; length: 13; DNA: TGTGCCACCAGGCCAAGTAGCAATCAGCCCCAGCATTTT; CDR3: CATRPSSNQPQHF
size: many; V: TRBV28; D: TRBD2; J: TRBJ2-2; length: 16; DNA: TGTGCCAGCAGTCCCGAGGCGGGGGGATTATCCGGGGAGCTGTTTTTT; CDR3: CASSPEAGGLSGELFF
size: many; V: TRBV7-2; D: NA; J: TRBJ2-2; length: 14; DNA: TGTGCCAGCAGCGACGACAGGAACACCGGGGAGCTGTTTTTT; CDR3: CASSDDRNTGELFF
size: NA; V: TRBV20-1; D: TRBD1; J: TRBJ1-1; length: 13; DNA: TGCAGTGCGTTGGACAGGGGTGGAACTGAAGCTTTCTTT; CDR3: CSALDRGGTEAFF
size: many; V: TRBV7-6; D: NA; J: TRBJ1-1; length: 19; DNA: TGTGCCAGCAGCTCCCCGCGGGACAAGATTAACACCTCGAACACTGAAGCTTTCTTT; CDR3: CASSSPRDKINTSNTEAFF
size: many; V: TRBV10-3; D: NA; J: TRBJ1-5; length: 12; DNA: TGTGCCATCAGTGATTTGGGTCAGCCCCAGCATTTT; CDR3: CAISDLGQPQHF
size: NA; V: TRBV2; D: NA; J: TRBJ2-3; length: 12; DNA: TGTGCCAGCAGTAGGTCTCGAGATACGCAGTATTTT; CDR3: CASSRSRDTQYF
size: many; V: TRBV7-2; D: NA; J: TRBJ2-7; length: 15; DNA: TGTGCCAGCAGCTTGGCTCGGCCCGGCAATGGGGAGCAGTACTTC; CDR3: CASSLARPGNGEQYF
size: many; V: TRBV20-1; D: NA; J: TRBJ1-5; length: 15; DNA: TGCAGTGCTAGTCCGGACAGCTATAGCAATCAGCCCCAGCATTTT; CDR3: CSASPDSYSNQPQHF
size: many; V: TRBV5-1; D: TRBD1; J: TRBJ2-7; length: 13; DNA: TGCGCCAGCAGCTTGAGACAGGGCGCCGAGCAGTACTTC; CDR3: CASSLRQGAEQYF
size: many; V: TRBV7-2; D: NA; J: TRBJ1-5; length: 13; DNA: TGTGCCAGCAGCCAGGGGCGGGGCCAGCCCCAGCATTTT; CDR3: CASSQGRGQPQHF
size: many; V: TRBV10-3; D: NA; J: TRBJ1-4; length: 15; DNA: TGTGCCATCAGTGAGTCGACCGCAACTAATGAAAAACTGTTTTTT; CDR3: CAISESTATNEKLFF
size: many; V: TRBV20-1; D: NA; J: TRBJ1-6; length: 14; DNA: TGCAGTGCTAGTGAGGGCTTCCAGGGATCACCCCTCCACTTT; CDR3: CSASEGFQGSPLHF
size: many; V: TRBV20-1; D: TRBD2; J: TRBJ2-1; length: 16; DNA: TGCAGTGCTGCCCCCTTAGAAGCGGGAGGGTACAATGAGCAGTTCTTC; CDR3: CSAAPLEAGGYNEQFF
size: NA; V: TRBV9; D: TRBD2; J: TRBJ2-1; length: 15; DNA: TGTGCCAGCAGCGTTAGCGGGGCTCCGTTAAATGAGCAGTTCTTC; CDR3: CASSVSGAPLNEQFF
size: many; V: TRBV12-3/TRBV12-4; D: NA; J: TRBJ1-5; length: 14; DNA: TGTGCCAGCAGTTTGAGGGATAGCAATCAGCCCCAGCATTTT; CDR3: CASSLRDSNQPQHF
size: many; V: TRBV5-6; D: NA; J: TRBJ1-1; length: 14; DNA: TGTGCCAGCAGCTGGGGGCGGGTGAACACTGAAGCTTTCTTT; CDR3: CASSWGRVNTEAFF
size: NA; V: TRBV29-1; D: NA; J: TRBJ1-2; length: 12; DNA: TGCAGCATGAGGGAGGGGAGCAGCGGCTACACCTTC; CDR3: CSMREGSSGYTF
size: many; V: TRBV29-1; D: TRBD1; J: TRBJ1-1; length: 14; DNA: TGCAGCGGGGGGGACAGGGGGCGAGGCACTGAAGCTTTCTTT; CDR3: CSGGDRGRGTEAFF
size: many; V: TRBV20-1; D: NA; J: TRBJ2-2; length: 12; DNA: TGCAGTGTTTCCAGGGTACCCGGGGAGCTGTTTTTT; CDR3: CSVSRVPGELFF
size: many; V: TRBV7-9; D: NA; J: TRBJ1-1; length: 13; DNA: TGTGCCAGCACCCAACCAGGGGACACTGAAGCTTTCTTT; CDR3: CASTQPGDTEAFF
size: NA; V: TRBV29-1; D: NA; J: TRBJ2-5; length: 12; DNA: TGCAGCGTTTTGACAGTGCAAGAGAACCAGGACTTC; CDR3: CSVLTVQENQDF
size: few; V: TRBV5-8; D: NA; J: TRBJ1-2; length: 13; DNA: TGTGCCAGCAGCCTTCGCGGCCTCTATGGCTACACCTTC; CDR3: CASSLRGLYGYTF